The 12 T cell receptor beta chains in this list originate from one sample, sequenced in a study of response to subunit inactivated influenza vaccine. From the RT-PCR reads, TCRdb called clonotypes with MiXCR, one entry per CDR3 protein. The sample has about 180,000 distinct CDR3 sequences, around 9.2% seen once. The sequencing used non-naive T cells sorted from PBMCs, collected on the day of vaccination. The receptor set was obtained from a man in his fifties or sixties who received an inactivated influenza vaccine.

This clonotype was observed many times. This chain uses TRBV20-1 with TRBJ1-1, with D possibly matching TRBD1 (5 bases). The V end was cut by 3 bases, the J end by 1 base, with 12 bases between. CDR1 is DFQATT, CDR2 SNEGSKA, per germline (reference sequence). The CDR3 runs 14 residues. The CDR3 protein is CSARGLGGNTEAFF. CDR3 coding DNA: TGCAGTGCTAGGGGACTTGGGGGGAACACTGAAGCTTTCTTT.

The table lists this clonotype with many counts. V is TRBV12-3 or TRBV12-4 and J is TRBJ2-7; the D gene is possibly TRBD1 (6 bases). Trimming shortened V by 4 bases and J by 2 bases, and 12 bases separated the two germline ends. The CDR3 runs 14 residues. The CDR3 loop reads CASSSITGPYEQYF. The CDR3 region has the DNA TGTGCCAGCAGTTCTATAACAGGGCCCTACGAGCAGTACTTC.

This clonotype showed up many times. The chain links TRBV7-8 to TRBJ2-2; 9 bases line up with TRBD1. The trim removed 4 bases at V and 0 bases at J, leaving 12 bases unmatched. The CDR3 loop spans 19 amino acids. Germline CDR1 SGHVS, CDR2 FQNEAQ. For the CDR3, the DNA is TGTGCCAGCAGCTCCTCCCTGGGACAGGGAATCGCGAACACCGGGGAGCTGTTTTTT. It is translated as CASSSSLGQGIANTGELFF.

This clonotype was seen repeatedly, ten times or more. The chain couples TRBV4-3 to TRBJ1-6; D possibly corresponds to TRBD1 (5 bases). Trimming took off 0 bases at V and 7 bases at J, with 13 bases between the two ends. The germline gives CDR1 LGHNA, CDR2 YSLEER. There are 16 residues in the CDR3. Here the CDR3 DNA reads TGCGCCAGCAGCCAAGATGGACACCTTCCCAATTCACCCCTCCACTTT. Amino acid sequence: CASSQDGHLPNSPLHF.

The chain is built from TRBV20-1 and TRBJ2-1; D is undetermined. V gave up 0 bases and J gave up 3 bases, with 21 bases separating them. CDR3 size: 18 residues. Germline values: CDR1 DFQATT, CDR2 SNEGSKA (reference sequence). The CDR3 loop reads CSARDSGFPSLGYNEQFF. Written as DNA, the CDR3 is TGCAGTGCTAGAGATTCCGGCTTCCCTTCCCTTGGCTACAATGAGCAGTTCTTC.

The sample holds many counts of this clonotype. V usage is TRBV12-3 or TRBV12-4 and J usage is TRBJ2-3; 14 bases are shared with TRBD2. Trimming at V came to 6 bases and at J to 8 bases, leaving 7 bases not matched to a gene. CDR3 length: 15 amino acids. The DNA of the CDR3 is TGTGCCAGCAGCTCCCTCGGACTAGCGGGAGGTACGCAGTATTTT. Translating it yields CASSSLGLAGGTQYF.

Note on this clonotype: Possible read error: a much larger clone is one base away. The rearrangement uses TRBV12-3 or TRBV12-4 and TRBJ1-5; the D gene is possibly TRBD1 (6 bases). V was clipped by 2 bases and J by 1 base, with 12 bases between them. The CDR3 extends over 16 amino acids. The CDR3 DNA is TGTGCCAGCAGTTTATGGGGGGCTCAAAGCAATCAGCCCCAGCATTTT. It encodes CASSLWGAQSNQPQHF.

This clonotype was seen ten or more times. The CDR3 here is CASSQPQGARRIAAGYTF. The CDR3 DNA follows: TGTGCCAGCAGTCAACCCCAGGGGGCGCGTAGAATCGCCGCTGGCTACACCTTC. The rearrangement links TRBV6-2 or TRBV6-3 to TRBJ1-2, with 8 bases aligning to TRBD1. Looked up from germline, CDR1 is MNHEY and CDR2 is SVGEGT. With V trimmed by 5 bases and J by 7 bases, 21 bases remained unmatched. The CDR3 covers 18 residues.

The V and J genes are TRBV6-1 and TRBJ1-6; D is ambiguous. There are 15 residues in the CDR3. Looked up from germline, CDR1 is MNHNS and CDR2 is SASEGT. Between the trimmed V and J ends, which lost 1 base and 6 bases, there was a span of 10 bases. The CDR3 bases are TGTGCCAGCAGTGAAGACCCCCGAGCTAATTCACCCCTCCACTTT. Translated: CASSEDPRANSPLHF.

In this sample, this clonotype turned up many times. The chain uses TRBV29-1 and TRBJ1-1; D gene uncertain. This CDR3 has 13 residues. Trimming took off 0 bases at V and 3 bases at J, with 8 bases between the two ends. Per germline, CDR1 SQVTM and CDR2 ANQGSEA. The CDR3 loop reads CSVEDWMDTEAFF. CDR3 sequence (DNA): TGCAGCGTTGAAGACTGGATGGACACTGAAGCTTTCTTT.

This clonotype was found many times. This chain joins TRBV29-1 and TRBJ2-5; unclear D gene. V was trimmed by 0 bases and J by 1 base, leaving 9 bases between them. The germline V gene encodes CDR1 SQVTM and CDR2 ANQGSEA. The CDR3 is 14 amino acids. Written as DNA, the CDR3 is TGCAGCGTTGAAGATCCTTGGGGCCAAGAGACCCAGTACTTC. Translated, it gives CSVEDPWGQETQYF.

In its sample, this clonotype was seen many times. The chain is built from TRBV28 and TRBJ2-3; TRBD2 aligns across 10 bases. Germline CDR1 is MDHEN and CDR2 is SYDVKM. The CDR3 loop spans 15 amino acids. V lost 5 bases, J lost 7 bases, and 9 bases stayed unmatched. CDR3 in DNA: TGTGCCAGCAGTCTGAGGGGACTAGCGACTAATACGCAGTATTTT. This gives the protein CASSLRGLATNTQYF.